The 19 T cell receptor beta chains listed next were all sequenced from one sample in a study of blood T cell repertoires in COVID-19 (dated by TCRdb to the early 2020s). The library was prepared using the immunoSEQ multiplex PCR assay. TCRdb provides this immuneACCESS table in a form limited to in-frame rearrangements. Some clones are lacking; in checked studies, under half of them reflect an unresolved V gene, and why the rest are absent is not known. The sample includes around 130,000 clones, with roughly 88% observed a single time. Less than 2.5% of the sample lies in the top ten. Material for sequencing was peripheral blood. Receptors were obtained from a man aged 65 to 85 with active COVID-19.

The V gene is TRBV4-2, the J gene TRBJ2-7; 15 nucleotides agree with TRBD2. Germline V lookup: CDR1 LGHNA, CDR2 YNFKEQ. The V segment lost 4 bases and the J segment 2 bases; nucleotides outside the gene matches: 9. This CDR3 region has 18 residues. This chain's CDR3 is CASSPPGTSGRRPYEQYF. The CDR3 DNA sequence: TGTGCCAGCAGCCCCCCTGGGACTAGCGGGAGGCGCCCCTACGAGCAGTACTTC.

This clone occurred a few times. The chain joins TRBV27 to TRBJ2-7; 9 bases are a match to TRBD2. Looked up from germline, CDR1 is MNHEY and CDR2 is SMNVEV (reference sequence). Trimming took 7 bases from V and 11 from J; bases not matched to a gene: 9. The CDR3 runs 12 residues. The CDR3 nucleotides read TGTGCCAGCACTAGCGGGAAAAGTAGAAAGTACTTC. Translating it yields CASTSGKSRKYF.

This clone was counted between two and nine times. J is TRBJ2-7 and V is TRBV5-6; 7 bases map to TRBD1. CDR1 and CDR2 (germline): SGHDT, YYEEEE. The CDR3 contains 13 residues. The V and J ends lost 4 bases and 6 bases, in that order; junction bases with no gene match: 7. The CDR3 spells CASSPDRDREQYF. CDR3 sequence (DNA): TGTGCCAGCAGCCCCGACAGGGATCGCGAGCAGTACTTC.

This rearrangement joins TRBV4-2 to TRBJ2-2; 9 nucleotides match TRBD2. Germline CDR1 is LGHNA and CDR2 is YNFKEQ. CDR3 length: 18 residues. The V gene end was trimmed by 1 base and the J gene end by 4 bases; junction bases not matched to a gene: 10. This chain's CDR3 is CASSQVWAGGLGTGELFF. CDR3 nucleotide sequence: TGTGCCAGCAGCCAAGTTTGGGCGGGAGGGCTGGGCACCGGGGAGCTGTTTTTT.

The CDR3 coding sequence is TGTGCCAGCAGAAAAGGGGACAGGGGAGGTTCACCCCTCCACTTT. Its translation: CASRKGDRGGSPLHF. The chain links TRBV6-5 to TRBJ1-6; 10 bases align to TRBD1. The CDR3 runs to 15 residues. Germline trimming cut 6 bases from V and 9 bases from J; bases unmatched to any gene: 8. Germline V CDR1 and CDR2: MNHEY, SVGAGI.

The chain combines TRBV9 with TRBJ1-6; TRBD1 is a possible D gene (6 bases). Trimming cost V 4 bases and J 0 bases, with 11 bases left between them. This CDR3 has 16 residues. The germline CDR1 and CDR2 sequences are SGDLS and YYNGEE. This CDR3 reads CASSYTGSSYNSPLHF. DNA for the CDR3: TGTGCCAGCAGCTACACAGGGAGCTCCTATAATTCACCCCTCCACTTT.

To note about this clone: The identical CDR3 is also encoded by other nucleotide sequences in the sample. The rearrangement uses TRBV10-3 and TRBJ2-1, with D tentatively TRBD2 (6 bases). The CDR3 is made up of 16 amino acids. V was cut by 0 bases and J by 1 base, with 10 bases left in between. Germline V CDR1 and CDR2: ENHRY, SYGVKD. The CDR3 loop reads CAISESMAGSYNEQFF. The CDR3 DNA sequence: TGTGCCATCAGTGAGTCGATGGCGGGATCCTACAATGAGCAGTTCTTC.

The CDR3 DNA follows: TGTGCCAGCAGCCGACCAGGAACTGGAGAGACCCAGTACTTC. Protein: CASSRPGTGETQYF. V and J are TRBV7-9 and TRBJ2-5, with D unclear. The germline CDR1 and CDR2 sequences are SEHNR and FQNEAQ (reference sequence). The CDR3 length is 14 residues. The V and J ends lost 5 bases and 4 bases respectively, with 14 bases between them.

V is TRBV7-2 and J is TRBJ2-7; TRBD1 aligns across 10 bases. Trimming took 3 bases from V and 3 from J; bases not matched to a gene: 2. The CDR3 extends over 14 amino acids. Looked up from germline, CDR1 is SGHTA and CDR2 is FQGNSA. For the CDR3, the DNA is TGTGCCAGCAGCTTGGACAGGGGGAACTACGAGCAGTACTTC. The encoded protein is CASSLDRGNYEQYF.

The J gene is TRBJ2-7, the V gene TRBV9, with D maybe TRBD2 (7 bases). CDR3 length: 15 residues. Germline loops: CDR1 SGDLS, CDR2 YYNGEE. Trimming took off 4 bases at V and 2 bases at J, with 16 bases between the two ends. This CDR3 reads CASSLRGGATYEQYF. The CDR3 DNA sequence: TGTGCCAGCAGCCTTAGGGGGGGGGCCACCTACGAGCAGTACTTC.

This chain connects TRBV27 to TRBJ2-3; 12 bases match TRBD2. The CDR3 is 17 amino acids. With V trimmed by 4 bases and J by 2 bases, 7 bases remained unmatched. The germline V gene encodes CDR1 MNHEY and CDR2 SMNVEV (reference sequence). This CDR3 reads CASSSPGLAGPTDTQYF. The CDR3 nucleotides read TGTGCCAGCAGTTCCCCTGGACTAGCGGGGCCCACAGATACGCAGTATTTT.

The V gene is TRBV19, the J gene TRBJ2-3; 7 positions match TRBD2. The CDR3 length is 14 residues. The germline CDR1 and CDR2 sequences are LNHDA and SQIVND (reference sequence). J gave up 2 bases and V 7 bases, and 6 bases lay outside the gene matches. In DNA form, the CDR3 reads TGTGCCAGTACTCGCGGGAGTAACACAGATACGCAGTATTTT. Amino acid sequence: CASTRGSNTDTQYF.

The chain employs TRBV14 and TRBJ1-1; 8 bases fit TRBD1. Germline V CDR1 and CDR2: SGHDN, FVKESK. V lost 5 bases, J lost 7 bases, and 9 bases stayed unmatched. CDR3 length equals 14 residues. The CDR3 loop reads CASSGWDRRDEAFF. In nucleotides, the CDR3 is TGTGCCAGCAGCGGATGGGACAGGCGGGATGAAGCTTTCTTT.

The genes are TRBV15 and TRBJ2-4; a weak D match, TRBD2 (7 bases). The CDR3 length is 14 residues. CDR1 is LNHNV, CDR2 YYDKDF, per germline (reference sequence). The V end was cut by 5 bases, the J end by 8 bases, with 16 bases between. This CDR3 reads CATSPARGGDIQYF. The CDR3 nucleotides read TGTGCCACCAGCCCCGCCAGGGGAGGGGACATTCAGTACTTC.

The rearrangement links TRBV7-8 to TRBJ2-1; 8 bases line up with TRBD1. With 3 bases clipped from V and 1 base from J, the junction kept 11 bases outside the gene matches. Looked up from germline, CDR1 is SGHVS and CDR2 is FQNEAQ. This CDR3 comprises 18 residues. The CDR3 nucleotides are TGTGCCAGCAGCTTTGACAGGGGACAGGTTAGTTCCTACAATGAGCAGTTCTTC. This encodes CASSFDRGQVSSYNEQFF.

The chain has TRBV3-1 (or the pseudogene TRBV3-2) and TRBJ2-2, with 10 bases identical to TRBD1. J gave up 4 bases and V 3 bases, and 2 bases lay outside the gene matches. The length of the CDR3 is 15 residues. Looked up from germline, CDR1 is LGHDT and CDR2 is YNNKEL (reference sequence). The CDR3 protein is CASSQGTGVTGELFF. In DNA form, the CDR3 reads TGTGCCAGCAGCCAGGGGACAGGGGTCACCGGGGAGCTGTTTTTT.

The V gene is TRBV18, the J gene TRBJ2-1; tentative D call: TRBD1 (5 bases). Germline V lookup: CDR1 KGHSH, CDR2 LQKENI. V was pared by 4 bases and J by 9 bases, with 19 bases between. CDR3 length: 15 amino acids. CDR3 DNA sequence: TGTGCCAGCTCACTTCTCACCCTCCTTGGGGCTGAGCAGTTCTTC. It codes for CASSLLTLLGAEQFF.

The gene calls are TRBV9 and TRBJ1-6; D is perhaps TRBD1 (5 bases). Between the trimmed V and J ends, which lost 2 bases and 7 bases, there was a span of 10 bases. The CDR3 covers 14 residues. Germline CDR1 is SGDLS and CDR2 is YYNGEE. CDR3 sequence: CASSVMRGNSPLHF. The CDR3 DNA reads TGTGCCAGCAGCGTTATGCGGGGCAATTCACCCCTCCACTTT.

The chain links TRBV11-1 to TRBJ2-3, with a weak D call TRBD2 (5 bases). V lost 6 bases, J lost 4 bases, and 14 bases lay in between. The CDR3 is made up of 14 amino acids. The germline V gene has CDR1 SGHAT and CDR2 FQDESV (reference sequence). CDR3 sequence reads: CASRDGLGADTQYF. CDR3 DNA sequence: TGTGCCAGCAGGGATGGACTTGGGGCAGATACGCAGTATTTT.